These 9 T cell receptor beta chains share one sample of origin, sequenced in a study of identical twins. In TCRdb, the 5' RACE reads were re-called with MiXCR into one record per CDR3 protein. The table shows around 220,000 distinct CDR3 sequences, with 11% to 15% occurring only once. The sequenced material came from memory (CD45RO+) T cells sorted from blood. All receptors derive from a woman between 18 and 29 years old in good health.

This clonotype was seen many times. The chain employs TRBV20-1 and TRBJ2-3; TRBD2 matches at 7 bases. Trimming removed 3 bases from V and 4 bases from J; junction bases left unmatched: 7. The germline V gene encodes CDR1 DFQATT and CDR2 SNEGSKA (reference sequence). This CDR3 is built from 14 residues. CDR3 sequence: CSARGPSGADTQYF. CDR3 DNA: TGCAGTGCTAGGGGGCCTAGCGGAGCAGATACGCAGTATTTT.

This clonotype has only a few counts. The chain links TRBV7-2 to TRBJ2-2; a weak D match, TRBD1 (6 bases). V was cut by 3 bases and J by 0 bases, with 11 bases left in between. Germline CDR1 SGHTA, CDR2 FQGNSA. This CDR3 region has 16 residues. CDR3 residues: CASSFTGHSNTGELFF. The CDR3 coding sequence is TGTGCCAGCAGCTTTACGGGACATTCGAACACCGGGGAGCTGTTTTTT.

The rearrangement links TRBV20-1 to TRBJ2-1; perhaps D is TRBD1 or TRBD2 (5 bases each). This CDR3 contains 12 residues. V was clipped by 5 bases and J by 4 bases, with 9 bases between them. Germline V gene lookup returns CDR1 DFQATT and CDR2 SNEGSKA (reference sequence). The CDR3 reads CSASGPYNEQFF. CDR3 DNA: TGCAGTGCTTCGGGACCATACAATGAGCAGTTCTTC.

A few counts support this clonotype. The V and J genes are TRBV5-1 and TRBJ1-1, with TRBD1 as a possible D gene (6 bases). Trimming pared 6 bases from V and 2 bases from J, leaving 14 bases between. The length of the CDR3 is 14 residues. CDR1 and CDR2 from the germline V gene are SGHRS and YFSETQ. CDR3 region: CASTYGGLNTEAFF. In DNA, the CDR3 is TGCGCCAGCACCTACGGGGGGCTTAACACTGAAGCTTTCTTT.

V and J are TRBV20-1 and TRBJ2-5; 9 nucleotides match TRBD1. The germline CDR1 and CDR2 sequences are DFQATT and SNEGSKA (reference sequence). V lost 0 bases and J lost 4; bases outside the gene matches: 6. The CDR3 is made up of 15 amino acids. CDR3 region: CSARDGGQGGETQYF. CDR3 sequence (DNA): TGCAGTGCTAGAGATGGGGGACAGGGTGGAGAGACCCAGTACTTC.

This sequence joins TRBV5-1 and TRBJ2-1; the D is unclear. Looked up from germline, CDR1 is SGHRS and CDR2 is YFSETQ. V was clipped by 0 bases and J by 4 bases, with 8 bases between them. CDR3 length equals 14 residues. CDR3 residues: CASSLDRQYNEQFF. The DNA of the CDR3 is TGCGCCAGCAGCTTGGATCGTCAGTACAATGAGCAGTTCTTC.

This chain links TRBV27 with TRBJ1-2, with no clear D. V was shortened by 9 bases and J by 2 bases, with 10 bases between the two germline ends. The germline V gene encodes CDR1 MNHEY and CDR2 SMNVEV (reference sequence). This CDR3 spans 12 amino acids. The CDR3 nucleotides read TGTGCCAGTTCCCGCAAAAACTATGGCTACACCTTC. Amino acids: CASSRKNYGYTF.

The chain combines TRBV6-5 with TRBJ2-1, with 9 nucleotides matching TRBD1. Germline V lookup: CDR1 MNHEY, CDR2 SVGAGI. Trimming at V came to 1 base and at J to 5 bases, leaving 6 bases not matched to a gene. The CDR3 covers 16 residues. This CDR3 reads CASSYLGDRVHNEQFF. The CDR3 DNA sequence: TGTGCCAGCAGTTACTTAGGGGACAGGGTACACAATGAGCAGTTCTTC.

The chain employs TRBV25-1 and TRBJ1-1, with D tentatively TRBD1 (6 bases). CDR3 length: 13 residues. Trimming removed 8 bases from V and 3 bases from J, with 13 bases in between. CDR1 is MGHDK and CDR2 is SYGVNS in the germline V gene. Here the CDR3 reads CASGRSGDTEAFF. For the CDR3, the DNA is TGTGCCAGCGGGAGGTCAGGGGACACTGAAGCTTTCTTT.